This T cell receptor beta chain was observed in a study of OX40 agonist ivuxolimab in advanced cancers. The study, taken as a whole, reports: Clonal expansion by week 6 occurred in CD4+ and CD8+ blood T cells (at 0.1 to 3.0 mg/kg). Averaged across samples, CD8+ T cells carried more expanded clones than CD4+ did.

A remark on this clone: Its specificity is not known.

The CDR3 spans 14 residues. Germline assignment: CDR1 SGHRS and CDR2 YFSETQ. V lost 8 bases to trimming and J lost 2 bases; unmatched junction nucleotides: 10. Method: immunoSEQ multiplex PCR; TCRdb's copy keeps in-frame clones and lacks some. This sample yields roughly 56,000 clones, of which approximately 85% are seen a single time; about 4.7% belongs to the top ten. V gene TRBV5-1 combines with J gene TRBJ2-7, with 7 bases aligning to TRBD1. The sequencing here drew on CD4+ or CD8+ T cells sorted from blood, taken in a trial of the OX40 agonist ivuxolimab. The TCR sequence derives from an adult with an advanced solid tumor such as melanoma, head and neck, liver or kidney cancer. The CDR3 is CASGQVQGTYEQYF. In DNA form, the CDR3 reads TGCGCCAGTGGACAGGTTCAAGGAACCTACGAGCAGTACTTC.